The 12 T cell receptor beta chains below were found in one sample sequenced in a study of T cells in Graves' hyperthyroidism and ophthalmopathy. RNA transcripts were the template for amplifying TCR beta CDR3 regions. The TCR CDR3 first-round RT-PCR relied on the HTBI primer set. TCRdb passed the multiplex PCR reads through MiXCR, listing each CDR3 protein once. The sample contains about 660,000 distinct CDR3 sequences, 45% of which appear only once. Sequencing was performed on peripheral blood or thyroid tissue (not recorded which). These TCRs come from an adult man with Graves' disease, either hyperthyroidism or ophthalmopathy (not recorded which).

The chain uses TRBV5-4 and TRBJ1-5; TRBD1 matches at 9 bases. The CDR3 spans 16 residues. With V trimmed by 4 bases and J by 8 bases, 13 bases remained unmatched. Germline assignment: CDR1 SGHNT and CDR2 YYREEE (reference sequence). The CDR3 loop reads CASSPLGTGSYEPQHF. DNA for the CDR3: TGTGCCAGCAGCCCCTTGGGGACAGGGTCCTACGAGCCCCAGCATTTT.

In this sample, this clonotype turned up many times. The chain couples TRBV6-6 to TRBJ1-1, with a possible D match to TRBD1 (5 bases). The CDR3 sequence is 15 residues long. Germline-derived CDR1 and CDR2 are MNHNY and SVGAGI (reference sequence). V lost 5 bases to trimming and J lost 4 bases, with 17 bases between them. The CDR3 nucleotides are TGTGCCAGCAGTGAAGTTCAGGGTGGAGTCACTGAAGCTTTCTTT. It codes for CASSEVQGGVTEAFF.

Concerning this clonotype itself: One junction end disagrees with the germline gene, perhaps due to a read error. The CDR3 loop reads CVSSLPDMAYGYTF. The CDR3 nucleotides read TGTGTCAGCAGCTTGCCGGACATGGCCTATGGCTACACCTTC. The chain employs TRBV7-8 and TRBJ1-2, with a possible D match to TRBD1 (5 bases). The CDR3 has 14 amino acids. The germline CDR1 and CDR2 sequences are SGHVS and FQNEAQ.

The chain employs TRBV13 and TRBJ2-2; perhaps D is TRBD1 or TRBD2 (5 bases each). V was pared by 6 bases and J by 9 bases, with 17 bases between. Germline V gene lookup returns CDR1 PRHDT and CDR2 FYEKMQ (reference sequence). The CDR3 has 14 amino acids. CDR3 in amino acids: CASRSRGPLRELFF. CDR3 coding DNA: TGTGCCAGCAGAAGCCGGGGCCCTCTCCGGGAGCTGTTTTTT.

This clonotype was found many times. The chain recombines TRBV10-3 with TRBJ1-2; a weak D match, TRBD1 (6 bases). Germline CDR1 and CDR2: ENHRY and SYGVKD. CDR3 length: 13 residues. V shed 6 bases and J shed 7 bases, with 15 bases lying between them. In DNA, the CDR3 is TGTGCCATCAGCTCCCCAGGGGTGGGTGGCTACACCTTC. Protein: CAISSPGVGGYTF.

The chain is built from TRBV29-1 and TRBJ2-2; D might be TRBD2 (5 bases). Trimming pared 8 bases from V and 1 base from J, leaving 14 bases between. Germline CDR1 SQVTM, CDR2 ANQGSEA. The CDR3 totals 14 residues. The CDR3 DNA follows: TGCAGCAGTGACTCTGGGAGGAACACCGGGGAGCTGTTTTTT. Its translation is CSSDSGRNTGELFF.

This clonotype was seen a handful of times. This chain connects TRBV6-5 to TRBJ2-7; the D gene is possibly TRBD1 (6 bases). Trimming removed 5 bases at V and 9 bases at J, with 23 bases between. Looked up from germline, CDR1 is MNHEY and CDR2 is SVGAGI. The length of the CDR3 is 15 residues. CDR3 protein: CASSPPQGPYVGQYF. CDR3 sequence (DNA): TGTGCCAGCAGTCCCCCCCAGGGGCCCTACGTGGGGCAGTACTTC.

The chain couples TRBV20-1 to TRBJ1-5; no definite D call. CDR3 length equals 13 residues. Between the trimmed V and J ends, which lost 5 bases and 3 bases, there was a span of 11 bases. CDR1 is DFQATT and CDR2 is SNEGSKA in the germline V gene (reference sequence). The chain's CDR3 is CSAQRGNNQPQHF. In nucleotides, the CDR3 is TGCAGTGCTCAGCGGGGTAACAATCAGCCCCAGCATTTT.

On this clonotype itself: This may be a read error, as it is one base from a much larger clone. The rearrangement joins TRBV7-9 to TRBJ1-5; D is uncertain. Per the germline V gene, CDR1 is SEHNR and CDR2 is FQNEAQ (reference sequence). This CDR3 has 15 amino acids. DNA for the CDR3: TGTGCCAGCAGCGTGGGGTCGACACGAAATCAGCCCCGGCATTTT. Its translation is CASSVGSTRNQPRHF.

This clonotype was recorded at least ten times. The rearrangement joins TRBV20-1 to TRBJ1-2; tentatively, D is TRBD1 (6 bases). The CDR3 runs 14 residues. The V end was cut by 5 bases, the J end by 3 bases, with 16 bases between. CDR1 DFQATT and CDR2 SNEGSKA come from the germline V gene (reference sequence). CDR3 in DNA: TGCAGTGCTTCAGGACAGTCGGCGGACTATGGCTACACCTTC. This sequence encodes CSASGQSADYGYTF.

This clonotype was detected ten times or more. The chain couples TRBV9 to TRBJ1-6; D is ambiguous. V dropped 5 bases and J dropped 6 bases, with 15 bases sitting between them. The CDR3 has 15 residues. Germline lookup yields CDR1 SGDLS and CDR2 YYNGEE. The CDR3 loop is CASRDQMGGNSPLHF. CDR3 DNA sequence: TGTGCCAGCAGGGACCAGATGGGTGGTAATTCACCCCTCCACTTT.

This clonotype was recorded many times. The chain combines TRBV24-1 with TRBJ1-6, with 8 bases lining up with TRBD1. V lost 4 bases to trimming and J lost 7 bases; unmatched junction nucleotides: 8. Germline V gene sequence: CDR1 KGHDR, CDR2 SFDVKD. CDR3 length equals 16 residues. CDR3 amino acids: CATSDSGQGRNSPLHF. The CDR3 DNA follows: TGTGCCACCAGTGACTCTGGACAGGGAAGGAATTCACCCCTCCACTTT.